Listed here are 15 T cell receptor beta chains from one sample, sequenced in a study of cytomegalovirus exposure and HLA in healthy donors. 13 Jbeta primers and 60 Vbeta primers were used for the PCR. Some clones are missing from TCRdb's copy, which holds only in-frame ones; the method was immunoSEQ multiplex PCR. The sample contains under 200,000 clones, 60% to 80% of which appear only once. The material sequenced was PBMCs. Receptors were obtained from a man aged 45-65 years in good health and CMV-seropositive.

This clone was detected only once. This chain links TRBV2 with TRBJ1-3; D gene ambiguous. From germline, CDR1 is SNHLY and CDR2 FYNNEI. V lost 4 bases to trimming and J lost 3 bases, with 10 bases between them. The CDR3 spans 14 residues. CDR3 DNA sequence: TGTGCCAGCAGTGCTTCCCGGAGTGGAAACACCATATATTTT. Translation: CASSASRSGNTIYF.

The chain joins TRBV10-2 to TRBJ2-1, with D perhaps TRBD2 (5 bases). Germline values: CDR1 WSHSY, CDR2 SAAADI. The CDR3 is 14 amino acids. V dropped 7 bases and J dropped 8 bases, with 18 bases sitting between them. The CDR3 nucleotides read TGCGCCAGCATGAAAGGGTGGTGGGAGCATGAGCAGTTCTTC. This codes for CASMKGWWEHEQFF.

This sequence joins TRBV27 and TRBJ2-1; a weak D match, TRBD1 (5 bases). The germline V gene encodes CDR1 MNHEY and CDR2 SMNVEV (reference sequence). V lost 5 bases to trimming and J lost 8 bases, with 13 bases between them. The CDR3 runs to 13 residues. As DNA, the CDR3 is TGTGCCAGCAGTAACTCAGGGTTCCATGAGCAGTTCTTC. Amino acid sequence: CASSNSGFHEQFF.

The chain carries TRBV19 and TRBJ2-5; D not certain. Germline V lookup: CDR1 LNHDA, CDR2 SQIVND (reference sequence). V shed 3 bases and J shed 5 bases, with 10 bases lying between them. This CDR3 has 13 amino acids. CDR3 sequence reads: CASSMPRRETQYF. The CDR3 DNA is TGTGCCAGTAGTATGCCCCGGCGGGAGACCCAGTACTTC.

The rearrangement links TRBV18 to TRBJ1-2; D may be TRBD1 (5 bases). The V gene lost 4 bases and the J gene lost 8 bases, with 17 bases spanning the gap. This CDR3 is built from 14 residues. Germline V gives CDR1 KGHSH, CDR2 LQKENI. The CDR3 DNA reads TGTGCCAGCTCACATGGCAGGGAAGCCAACGGCTACACCTTC. This encodes CASSHGREANGYTF.

This rearrangement joins TRBV29-1 to TRBJ2-1; 10 nucleotides agree with TRBD1. This CDR3 is built from 14 residues. V lost 6 bases and J lost 5; bases outside the gene matches: 7. CDR1 is SQVTM, CDR2 ANQGSEA, per germline. The CDR3 DNA is TGCAGCGTAACGACAGGGGGCCTCGACAATGAGCAGTTCTTC. Protein: CSVTTGGLDNEQFF.

Concerning this clone itself: Germline is not matched at one junction end, which may reflect a read error. The chain uses TRBV7-9 and TRBJ1-5; D is uncertain. The germline CDR1 and CDR2 sequences are SEHNR and FQNEAQ (reference sequence). This CDR3 region has 14 residues. Here the CDR3 DNA reads TGTTCCAGCAGTCCGGGTGTGAGCAATCAGCCCCAGCATTTT. As protein: CSSSPGVSNQPQHF. The variable domain in full, with the rest retrieved from reference TRBV7-9 and TRBJ1-5, is DTGVSQNPRHKITKRGQNVTFRCDPISEHNRLYWYRQTLGQGPEFLTYFQNEAQLEKSRLLSDRFSAERPKGSFSTLEIQRTEQGDSAMYLCSSSPGVSNQPQHFGDGTRLSIL.

This chain uses TRBV10-2 with TRBJ1-5, with a weak D call TRBD1 (5 bases). Germline loops: CDR1 WSHSY, CDR2 SAAADI. Trimming removed 5 bases from V and 5 bases from J, with 13 bases in between. The CDR3 has 14 residues. CDR3 DNA: TGCGCCAGCAGTTCCGGGGGGTCCTATCAGCCCCAGCATTTT. Its translation: CASSSGGSYQPQHF.

Details on this clone: The identical CDR3 is also encoded by other nucleotide sequences in the sample. This rearrangement joins TRBV7-8 to TRBJ1-2; D is uncertain. The V end lost 0 bases, the J end lost 2 bases, and 4 bases lay between the germline ends. Per the germline V gene, CDR1 is SGHVS and CDR2 is FQNEAQ. CDR3 length: 13 residues. Here the CDR3 DNA reads TGTGCCAGCAGCTTAGCCCGGAACTATGGCTACACCTTC. It is translated as CASSLARNYGYTF.

V usage is TRBV28 and J usage is TRBJ1-4, with 11 bases fitting TRBD1. There are 15 residues in the CDR3. CDR1 MDHEN and CDR2 SYDVKM come from the germline V gene. Trimming removed 8 bases from V and 6 bases from J; junction bases left unmatched: 8. Here the CDR3 reads CASAQGGQGDEKLFF. The CDR3 nucleotides are TGTGCCAGCGCCCAAGGGGGACAGGGGGATGAAAAACTGTTTTTT. Full variable domain (remainder filled in from reference TRBV28 and TRBJ1-4): DVKVTQSSRYLVKRTGEKVFLECVQDMDHENMFWYRQDPGLGLRLIYFSYDVKMKEKGDIPEGYSVSREKKERFSLILESASTNQTSMYLCASAQGGQGDEKLFFGSGTQLSVL.

In DNA form, the CDR3 reads TGTGCCATCATCGAGGGGCCAGGGGGATACGAGCAGTACTTC. It translates to CAIIEGPGGYEQYF. This chain connects TRBV10-3 to TRBJ2-7; 7 bases align to TRBD1. V lost 7 bases, J lost 4 bases, and 10 bases stayed unmatched. Germline V lookup: CDR1 ENHRY, CDR2 SYGVKD. The CDR3 contains 14 residues.

This rearrangement joins TRBV4-3 to TRBJ2-7; no firm D call. The ends were cut back, 0 bases at V and 2 bases at J, with 11 bases in the middle. The CDR3 has 15 amino acids. Germline V gene data show CDR1 as LGHNA and CDR2 as YSLEER. The CDR3 coding sequence is TGCGCCAGCAGCCAAGATTTTACATCAACCTACGAGCAGTACTTC. Translation gives CASSQDFTSTYEQYF.

V is TRBV30 and J is TRBJ1-2; D is uncertain. Trimming pared 5 bases from V and 7 bases from J, leaving 23 bases between. CDR1 is GTSNPN, CDR2 SVGIG, per germline (reference sequence). The CDR3 runs 15 residues. CDR3 region: CAWDPTRGSSGGYTF. Here the CDR3 DNA reads TGTGCCTGGGATCCCACCCGTGGGTCGTCAGGTGGCTACACCTTC.

The CDR3 spells CASSGTDLRNRQYF. The CDR3 DNA reads as TGTGCCAGCAGCGGGACTGACCTACGGAATCGGCAGTACTTC. The J gene is TRBJ2-7, the V gene TRBV7-2; a weak D match, TRBD2 (6 bases). Trimming cost V 5 bases and J 9 bases, with 20 bases left between them. The CDR3 is 14 amino acids. The germline gives CDR1 SGHTA, CDR2 FQGNSA.

The chain uses TRBV6-5 and TRBJ2-7, with TRBD2 as a possible D gene (5 bases). Trimming removed 6 bases at V and 7 bases at J, with 13 bases between. Germline CDR1 MNHEY, CDR2 SVGAGI. The CDR3 spans 12 residues. CDR3 protein: CASRPFRGEQYF. CDR3 DNA sequence: TGTGCCAGCAGACCCTTTCGGGGAGAGCAGTACTTC.